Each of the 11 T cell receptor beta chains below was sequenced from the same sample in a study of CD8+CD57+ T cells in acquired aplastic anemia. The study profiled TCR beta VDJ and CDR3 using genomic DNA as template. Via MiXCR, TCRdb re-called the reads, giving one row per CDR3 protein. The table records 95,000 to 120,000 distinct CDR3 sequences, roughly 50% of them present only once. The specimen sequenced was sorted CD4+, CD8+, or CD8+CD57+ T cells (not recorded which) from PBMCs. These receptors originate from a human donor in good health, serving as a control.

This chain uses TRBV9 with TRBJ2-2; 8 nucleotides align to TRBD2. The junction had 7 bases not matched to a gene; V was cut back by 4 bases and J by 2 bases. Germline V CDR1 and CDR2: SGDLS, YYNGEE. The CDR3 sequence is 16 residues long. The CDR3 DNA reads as TGTGCCAGCAGCCTTAGAGCGGGGGTTAACACCGGGGAGCTGTTTTTT. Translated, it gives CASSLRAGVNTGELFF.

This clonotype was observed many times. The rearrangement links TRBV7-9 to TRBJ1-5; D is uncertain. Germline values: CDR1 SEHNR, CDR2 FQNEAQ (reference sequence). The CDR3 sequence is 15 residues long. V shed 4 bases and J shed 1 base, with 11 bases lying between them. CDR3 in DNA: TGTGCCAGCAGCTCATCCCAAGGGAGCAATCAGCCCCAGCATTTT. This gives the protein CASSSSQGSNQPQHF. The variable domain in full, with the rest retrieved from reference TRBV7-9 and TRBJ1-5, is DTGVSQNPRHKITKRGQNVTFRCDPISEHNRLYWYRQTLGQGPEFLTYFQNEAQLEKSRLLSDRFSAERPKGSFSTLEIQRTEQGDSAMYLCASSSSQGSNQPQHFGDGTRLSIL.

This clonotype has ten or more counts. CDR3 residues: CASNMDRLTNTGELFF. DNA for the CDR3: TGTGCCAGTAACATGGACAGGCTAACTAACACCGGGGAGCTGTTTTTT. This chain joins TRBV19 and TRBJ2-2, with 7 bases matching TRBD1. The ends lost 7 bases at V and 2 bases at J; junction bases unmatched: 10. The CDR3 is made up of 16 amino acids. CDR1 LNHDA and CDR2 SQIVND come from the germline V gene (reference sequence).

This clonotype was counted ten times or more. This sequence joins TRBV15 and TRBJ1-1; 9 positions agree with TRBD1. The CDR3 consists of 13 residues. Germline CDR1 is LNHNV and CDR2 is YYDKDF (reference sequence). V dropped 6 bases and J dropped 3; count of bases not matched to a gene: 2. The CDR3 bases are TGTGCCACCAGACGACAGGGGGACACTGAAGCTTTCTTT. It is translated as CATRRQGDTEAFF. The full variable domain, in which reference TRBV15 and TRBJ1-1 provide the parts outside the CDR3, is DAMVIQNPRYQVTQFGKPVTLSCSQTLNHNVMYWYQQKSSQAPKLLFHYYDKDFNNEADTPDNFQSRRPNTSFCFLDIRSPGLGDTAMYLCATRRQGDTEAFFGQGTRLTVV.

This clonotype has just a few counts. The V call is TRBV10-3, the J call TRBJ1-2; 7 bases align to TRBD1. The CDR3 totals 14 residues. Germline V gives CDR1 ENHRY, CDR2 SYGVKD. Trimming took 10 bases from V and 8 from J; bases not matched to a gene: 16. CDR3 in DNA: TGTGCCACCCAGCTTGAGGGGGCTCTGGAGGGCTACACCTTC. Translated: CATQLEGALEGYTF.

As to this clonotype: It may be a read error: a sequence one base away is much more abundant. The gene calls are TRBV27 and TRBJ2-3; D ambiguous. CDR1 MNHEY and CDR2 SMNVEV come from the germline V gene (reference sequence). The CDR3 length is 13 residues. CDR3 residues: CTTGWSSTDTQYF. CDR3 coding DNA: TGTACCACCGGGTGGAGTAGCACAGATACGCAGTATTTT.

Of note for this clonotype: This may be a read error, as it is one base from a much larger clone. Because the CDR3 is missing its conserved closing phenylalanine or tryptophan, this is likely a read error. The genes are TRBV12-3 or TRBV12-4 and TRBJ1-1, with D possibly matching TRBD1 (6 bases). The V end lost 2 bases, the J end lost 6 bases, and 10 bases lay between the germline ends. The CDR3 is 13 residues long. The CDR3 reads CASSLTGSAEAFL. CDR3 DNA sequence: TGTGCCAGCAGTTTAACAGGGTCGGCTGAAGCTTTCCTT.

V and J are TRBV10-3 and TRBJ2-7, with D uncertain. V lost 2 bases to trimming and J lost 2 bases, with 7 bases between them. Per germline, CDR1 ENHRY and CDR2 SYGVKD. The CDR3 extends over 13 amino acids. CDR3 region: CAISEGRTYEQYF. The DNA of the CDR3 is TGTGCCATCAGTGAGGGCAGGACCTACGAGCAGTACTTC.

The CDR3 DNA reads as TGTGCCACCAGCAGAGATTTGGACAGCGGCCTGACCTTC. This codes for CATSRDLDSGLTF. This chain links TRBV15 with TRBJ1-2; tentative D call: TRBD1 (6 bases). Trimming left V 0 bases short and J 14 bases short, with 16 bases between. There are 13 residues in the CDR3. CDR1 and CDR2 (germline): LNHNV, YYDKDF (reference sequence).

The CDR3 nucleotides are TGTGCCAGCAGCGTATCGGCGGGAGAGAGCAATGAGCAGTTCTTC. It encodes CASSVSAGESNEQFF. The genes are TRBV12-3 or TRBV12-4 and TRBJ2-1, with TRBD2 identical over 7 bases. The CDR3 loop spans 15 amino acids. The V gene end was trimmed by 6 bases and the J gene end by 6 bases; junction bases not matched to a gene: 11.

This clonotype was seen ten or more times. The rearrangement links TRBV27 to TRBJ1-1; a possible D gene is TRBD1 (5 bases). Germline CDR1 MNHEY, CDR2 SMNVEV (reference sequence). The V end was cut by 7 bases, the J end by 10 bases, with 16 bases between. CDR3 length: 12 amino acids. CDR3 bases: TGTGCCAGCATCGCAGGGAGGGGCGCAGCTTTCTTT. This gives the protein CASIAGRGAAFF.